Shown below are 23 T cell receptor beta chains from a single sample sequenced in a study of Graves' ophthalmopathy and Graves' hyperthyroidism. Amplification of the TCR beta CDR3 regions used RNA transcripts (as template). RT-PCR in the first round used HTBI primers; a second-round multiplex PCR followed. MiXCR, applied by TCRdb to the multiplex PCR reads, yields one record per CDR3 protein. The sample has 300,000 to 400,000 distinct CDR3 sequences; 17% are singletons. Input material: peripheral blood. These receptors were collected from an adult man with Graves' ophthalmopathy.

This clonotype was observed at least ten times. V usage is TRBV27 and J usage is TRBJ1-3; D gene uncertain. V was clipped by 4 bases and J by 0 bases, with 13 bases between them. This CDR3 contains 16 residues. In germline, CDR1 is MNHEY, CDR2 SMNVEV (reference sequence). The CDR3 protein is CASSSRSSVSGNTIYF. DNA of the CDR3: TGTGCCAGCAGTTCCCGTTCGTCCGTCTCTGGAAACACCATATATTTT.

This clonotype was counted ten times or more. The rearrangement links TRBV9 to TRBJ1-3; D is possibly TRBD1 (5 bases). Germline CDR1 is SGDLS and CDR2 is YYNGEE. The CDR3 is 15 residues long. Trimming took off 3 bases at V and 4 bases at J, with 14 bases between the two ends. This CDR3 is CASSGSEGPGNTIYF. For the CDR3, the DNA is TGTGCCAGCAGCGGTTCGGAGGGGCCCGGAAACACCATATATTTT.

Notes on this clonotype: One end of the junction does not line up with germline, which may come from a read error. The chain uses TRBV6-5 and TRBJ1-1; the D gene is possibly TRBD1 (6 bases). The CDR3 is made up of 14 amino acids. Per the germline V gene, CDR1 is MNHEY and CDR2 is SVGAGI. The CDR3 region is CVSSSSGHHTEAFF. The CDR3 nucleotides are TGTGTCAGCAGTTCGTCGGGACATCACACTGAAGCTTTCTTT.

Many counts were recorded for this clonotype. The chain uses TRBV24-1 and TRBJ2-6; 7 nucleotides agree with TRBD1. The V segment lost 4 bases and the J segment 2 bases; nucleotides outside the gene matches: 4. CDR1 is KGHDR, CDR2 SFDVKD, per germline. The length of the CDR3 is 16 residues. This CDR3 reads CATSDIDRAGANVLTF. CDR3 nucleotides: TGTGCCACCAGTGACATAGACAGGGCTGGGGCCAACGTCCTGACTTTC.

This clonotype was counted ten times or more. The rearrangement uses TRBV5-1 and TRBJ2-5, with D possibly being TRBD1 or TRBD2 (5 bases each). In germline, CDR1 is SGHRS, CDR2 YFSETQ. The CDR3 runs 16 residues. The V gene lost 2 bases and the J gene lost 2 bases, with 16 bases spanning the gap. The CDR3 coding sequence is TGCGCCAGCAGCTTCAACACGGGGCAGGAGCAAGAGACCCAGTACTTC. Translated, it gives CASSFNTGQEQETQYF. The entire variable domain, with the rest obtained from reference TRBV5-1 and TRBJ2-5, is as follows: KAGVTQTPRYLIKTRGQQVTLSCSPISGHRSVSWYQQTPGQGLQFLFEYFSETQRNKGNFPGRFSGRQFSNSRSEMNVSTLELGDSALYLCASSFNTGQEQETQYFGPGTRLLVL.

This clonotype was detected many times. The CDR3 here is CSARVLGQGVYEQYF. The CDR3 DNA follows: TGCAGTGCTAGAGTCCTTGGACAGGGGGTTTACGAGCAGTACTTC. V is TRBV20-1 and J is TRBJ2-7, with 10 positions matching TRBD1. This CDR3 spans 15 amino acids. With 1 base clipped from V and 4 bases from J, the junction kept 7 bases outside the gene matches. CDR1 DFQATT and CDR2 SNEGSKA come from the germline V gene (reference sequence).

This chain uses TRBV27 with TRBJ1-2; D perhaps matches TRBD1 (6 bases). Germline V gives CDR1 MNHEY, CDR2 SMNVEV (reference sequence). Trimming took 5 bases from V and 4 from J, leaving 14 bases between them. CDR3 length: 14 residues. The CDR3 here is CASSEWGRGYGYTF. The DNA of the CDR3 is TGTGCCAGCAGTGAGTGGGGGCGCGGCTATGGCTACACCTTC.

J is TRBJ1-1 and V is TRBV6-5; D is possibly TRBD1 (5 bases). Trimming removed 2 bases at V and 4 bases at J, with 14 bases between. CDR1 is MNHEY, CDR2 SVGAGI, per germline. This CDR3 comprises 15 residues. The DNA of the CDR3 is TGTGCCAGCAGTTACAGGGCCAGGGACGGCACTGAAGCTTTCTTT. Translated, it gives CASSYRARDGTEAFF.

This clonotype was counted many times. This chain uses TRBV20-1 with TRBJ1-5; D is possibly TRBD1 (5 bases). The CDR3 is 14 amino acids. V lost 5 bases and J lost 3, with 14 bases in between. The germline V gene has CDR1 DFQATT and CDR2 SNEGSKA (reference sequence). The CDR3 nucleotides read TGCAGTGCTTCAACAGGCGAGATCAATCAGCCCCAGCATTTT. Translating it yields CSASTGEINQPQHF.

This clonotype was seen many times. This chain links TRBV5-1 with TRBJ2-7, with TRBD2 matching over 10 bases. The V gene's germline CDR1 is SGHRS and CDR2 YFSETQ. Trimming cost V 4 bases and J 4 bases; bases outside gene matches: 5. The CDR3 length is 14 residues. The CDR3 loop is CASSRGLALYEQYF. CDR3 nucleotides: TGCGCCAGCAGCCGGGGACTAGCGTTGTACGAGCAGTACTTC.

This clonotype has at least ten counts. The rearrangement joins TRBV10-3 to TRBJ2-7, with a tentative D call TRBD2 (5 bases). The CDR3 contains 12 residues. The V gene's germline CDR1 is ENHRY and CDR2 SYGVKD. The V and J ends lost 11 bases and 2 bases respectively, with 13 bases between them. CDR3 sequence reads: CASSGETYEQYF. As DNA, the CDR3 is TGTGCCTCCTCCGGGGAGACCTACGAGCAGTACTTC.

This clonotype was seen repeatedly, ten times or more. The V call is TRBV12-3 or TRBV12-4, the J call TRBJ1-3; D unclear. With 5 bases removed from V and 1 base from J, the gap between germline ends came to 18 bases. CDR3 length: 17 amino acids. CDR3 nucleotide sequence: TGTGCCAGCAGTAGACCAGGAGGCGTCAGTTCTGGAAACACCATATATTTT. It specifies CASSRPGGVSSGNTIYF.

This clonotype was recorded at least ten times. The chain is built from TRBV24-1 and TRBJ1-2; no firm D call. Germline CDR1 KGHDR, CDR2 SFDVKD. The CDR3 extends over 14 amino acids. Trimming shortened V by 2 bases and J by 8 bases, and 14 bases separated the two germline ends. CDR3 in DNA: TGTGCCACCAGTGATTACGCGGGCGCCGGCGGCTACACCTTC. It codes for CATSDYAGAGGYTF.

This clonotype was seen ten or more times. The chain carries TRBV20-1 and TRBJ1-5; possibly TRBD1 for D (5 bases). V lost 6 bases to trimming and J lost 1 base, with 13 bases between them. CDR1 is DFQATT and CDR2 is SNEGSKA in the germline V gene (reference sequence). The CDR3 is 14 residues long. CDR3 bases: TGCAGTGCCCCTCAGGAGGGGAGCAATCAGCCCCAGCATTTT. Translation: CSAPQEGSNQPQHF.

This clonotype was detected many times. V usage is TRBV6-2 or TRBV6-3 and J usage is TRBJ2-5, with 10 bases matching TRBD2. V lost 2 bases to trimming and J lost 5 bases; unmatched junction nucleotides: 11. CDR1 and CDR2 (germline): MNHEY, SVGEGT. This CDR3 contains 17 residues. The CDR3 sequence is CASSYAALAGVDETQYF. DNA of the CDR3: TGTGCCAGCAGTTACGCGGCTCTAGCGGGGGTTGATGAGACCCAGTACTTC.

V is TRBV20-1 and J is TRBJ2-5, with 13 bases lining up with TRBD2. The CDR3 spans 14 residues. Germline-derived CDR1 and CDR2 are DFQATT and SNEGSKA (reference sequence). V lost 5 bases, J lost 5 bases, and 5 bases stayed unmatched. DNA for the CDR3: TGCAGTGCTCGTACTAGCGGGAGGGCGGAGACCCAGTACTTC. Its translation: CSARTSGRAETQYF.

In its sample, this clonotype was seen many times. The CDR3 DNA reads as TGTGCCAGCAGTTCCCGCCACAGGGTTCCCGGGGAGCTGTTTTTT. Protein: CASSSRHRVPGELFF. V gene TRBV12-3 or TRBV12-4 combines with J gene TRBJ2-2; possibly TRBD1 for D (6 bases). Trimming removed 4 bases at V and 6 bases at J, with 15 bases between. The CDR3 covers 15 residues.

In its sample, this clonotype was seen a few times. The junction departs from germline at one end; a sequencing error may be responsible. This CDR3 reads CAWNKPPDVSGDTIYF. The CDR3 DNA follows: TGTGCCTGGAACAAACCTCCGGACGTCTCTGGAGACACCATATATTTT. The rearrangement links TRBV30 to TRBJ1-3; D gene ambiguous. The length of the CDR3 is 16 residues. The germline CDR1 and CDR2 sequences are GTSNPN and SVGIG (reference sequence).

In this sample, this clonotype turned up many times. The gene calls are TRBV7-9 and TRBJ2-5; 9 bases align to TRBD2. CDR1 and CDR2 (germline): SEHNR, FQNEAQ (reference sequence). V trimming: 4 bases; J trimming: 0 bases; junction bases outside the gene matches: 6. The CDR3 is 16 amino acids. The DNA for the CDR3 is TGTGCCAGCAGCTCGCGACTAGCGGCAAACCAAGAGACCCAGTACTTC. This translates into CASSSRLAANQETQYF.

This clonotype was observed many times. The chain couples TRBV9 to TRBJ1-1; tentatively, D is TRBD1 (6 bases). This CDR3 contains 13 residues. V was cut by 6 bases and J by 0 bases, with 9 bases left in between. The germline gives CDR1 SGDLS, CDR2 YYNGEE. The CDR3 coding sequence is TGTGCCAGCACGGCAGGGGTGAACACTGAAGCTTTCTTT. Protein: CASTAGVNTEAFF.

This clonotype was recorded many times. This chain uses TRBV9 with TRBJ2-5; TRBD1 agrees at 9 bases. This CDR3 region has 16 residues. The V gene's germline CDR1 is SGDLS and CDR2 YYNGEE. Unmatched junction bases numbered 11, after V lost 4 bases and J lost 4 bases. CDR3 sequence reads: CASSTRTGVFAETQYF. In DNA, the CDR3 is TGTGCCAGCAGCACCCGGACAGGGGTTTTCGCAGAGACCCAGTACTTC.

V usage is TRBV30 and J usage is TRBJ2-5; 7 positions match TRBD2. CDR3 length: 14 amino acids. Unmatched junction bases numbered 9, after V lost 3 bases and J lost 5 bases. Germline V lookup: CDR1 GTSNPN, CDR2 SVGIG (reference sequence). CDR3 DNA sequence: TGTGCCTGGAGCGCAGATAGCGGGCTGGAGACCCAGTACTTC. Its protein is CAWSADSGLETQYF.

This clonotype has at least ten counts. V usage is TRBV11-2 and J usage is TRBJ2-2; tentative D call: TRBD1 (6 bases). The CDR3 runs 17 residues. V was pared by 5 bases and J by 0 bases, with 16 bases between. The germline CDR1 and CDR2 sequences are SGHAT and FQNNGV. CDR3 loop: CASSALIRTANTGELFF. In DNA, the CDR3 is TGTGCCAGCAGCGCACTCATCCGGACAGCGAACACCGGGGAGCTGTTTTTT.